The 9 T cell receptor beta chains given below trace back to one sample, sequenced in a study of post-analysis software for immune sequencing data (dated by TCRdb to between 2015 and 2016). Study-wide findings and limitations: Significantly higher frequencies in patients than in controls were found for about 5 TRBV segments, including TRBV5-6, TRBV5-1 and TRBV20-1.

Library generation was performed with PCR. TCRdb shows the sequencer as Illumina HiSeq 2500. Unique molecular identifiers were incorporated into TCR beta cDNA libraries to reduce PCR and sequencing biases. TCRdb trimmed public reads at Q25 via fastp, called clones via MiXCR and kept in-frame beta chains. Identical CDR3 proteins give one entry, which carries the most common genes and DNA. The sample table records approximately 150,000 distinct CDR3 sequences; approximately 30% of these occur just once. The ten biggest clones cover approximately 1.4% of the sample. Antigen specificity for these receptors is unknown. Sequencing used blood. All receptors come from a girl aged 10-17 years with multiple sclerosis.

This clonotype came up many times. The chain's CDR3 is CASSQVASGRFIDTQYF. The CDR3 bases are TGTGCCAGCAGCCAAGTGGCTAGCGGGAGATTCATAGATACGCAGTATTTT. The chain is built from TRBV4-2 and TRBJ2-3, with TRBD2 matching over 10 bases. The CDR3 extends over 17 amino acids. After removal of 1 base from V and 5 bases from J, the junction contained 9 bases not matched to a gene. CDR1 is LGHNA and CDR2 is YNFKEQ in the germline V gene.

The chain carries TRBV10-2 and TRBJ2-3, with 7 bases fitting TRBD1. The germline gives CDR1 WSHSY, CDR2 SAAADI. Trimming took 11 bases from V and 0 from J; bases not matched to a gene: 5. The CDR3 has 13 amino acids. The CDR3 DNA sequence: TGCGCCTCCTGGGACAGTAGCACAGATACGCAGTATTTT. Its protein is CASWDSSTDTQYF.

As concerns this clonotype: Germline and junction disagree at one end, which may indicate a read error. The chain employs TRBV7-9 and TRBJ2-5, with D perhaps TRBD2 (5 bases). CDR3 size: 15 residues. Germline V lookup: CDR1 SEHNR, CDR2 FQNEAQ (reference sequence). The CDR3 coding sequence is TGTGCCGGCAGCTCCGGATCCGGGATGGGAGAGACCCAGTACTTC. It translates to CAGSSGSGMGETQYF.

This clonotype appeared a few times. CDR3: CAISESALAQGSGANVLTF. CDR3 DNA: TGTGCCATCAGTGAGTCCGCACTAGCGCAAGGCTCTGGGGCCAACGTCCTGACTTTC. The chain has TRBV10-3 and TRBJ2-6; 7 bases are a match to TRBD2. V shed 0 bases, J shed 0 bases, and the junction held 8 bases outside the gene matches. The germline V gene encodes CDR1 ENHRY and CDR2 SYGVKD. The CDR3 covers 19 residues.

Many counts were recorded for this clonotype. V usage is TRBV20-1 and J usage is TRBJ2-1; D possibly corresponds to TRBD2 (5 bases). CDR1 is DFQATT, CDR2 SNEGSKA, per germline (reference sequence). The V end was cut by 4 bases, the J end by 6 bases, with 13 bases between. The CDR3 has 13 residues. CDR3 protein: CSAMVRVRNEQFF. CDR3 coding DNA: TGCAGTGCTATGGTGAGGGTTCGCAATGAGCAGTTCTTC.

As for this clonotype: This could be a read error, since a much larger clone is one nucleotide away. This sequence joins TRBV20-1 and TRBJ2-1; TRBD1 agrees at 7 bases. Looked up from germline, CDR1 is DFQATT and CDR2 is SNEGSKA (reference sequence). The CDR3 sequence is 11 residues long. In DNA form, the CDR3 reads TGCGGTGCAGGACAGGACCGAGAGCAGTTCTTC. This translates into CGAGQDREQFF.

This clonotype showed up many times. J is TRBJ2-1 and V is TRBV29-1, with 8 bases fitting TRBD1. CDR1 SQVTM and CDR2 ANQGSEA come from the germline V gene. The trim removed 3 bases at V and 8 bases at J, leaving 12 bases unmatched. This CDR3 spans 15 amino acids. CDR3 coding DNA: TGCAGCGTTGAGGACAGGGCGTTAGGAGGCGATGAGCAGTTCTTC. It is translated as CSVEDRALGGDEQFF.

This clonotype occurred a few times. The chain recombines TRBV12-3 or TRBV12-4 with TRBJ1-1; 8 bases are a match to TRBD1. The CDR3 is 16 residues long. The ends lost 4 bases at V and 1 base at J; junction bases unmatched: 8. The chain's CDR3 is CASSSSQGAGNTEAFF. The DNA for the CDR3 is TGTGCCAGCAGTTCCAGCCAGGGGGCGGGGAACACTGAAGCTTTCTTT.

The CDR3: CASSSDRDWTDTQYF. The DNA for the CDR3 is TGTGCCAGCAGCAGTGACAGGGATTGGACAGATACGCAGTATTTT. The genes are TRBV7-3 and TRBJ2-3; TRBD1 aligns across 7 bases. This CDR3 spans 15 amino acids. Trimming at V came to 5 bases and at J to 3 bases, leaving 8 bases not matched to a gene. Germline assignment: CDR1 SGHTA and CDR2 FQGTGA.